The rows below give T cell receptor beta chains drawn from one sample of a study of patients and donors after allogeneic stem cell transplantation. A single record per CDR3 protein comes from TCRdb applying MiXCR to the RT-PCR reads. The sample has about a million distinct CDR3 sequences, approximately 19% seen once. Sequenced: blood, either unsorted or a sorted T cell fraction (not recorded which). Receptor source: a human donor who was either an allogeneic HSCT recipient or a stem cell or donor lymphocyte infusion donor (not recorded which). It is not recorded whose cells these are; they may come from a transplant donor. The CDR3 runs from the conserved cysteine through the conserved F or W. The D gene is left open where the match is weak. The size of a clone is reported for some rows only, either as once, few or many, or as a class for expanded clones.

>few|TRBD2|TRBV5-6|TRBJ2-7
CASTDESGRTYEQYF
TGTGCCAGCACCGATGAAAGCGGGAGGACGTACGAGCAGTACTTC
>few|NA|TRBV7-9|TRBJ2-7
CASSLGAQGTYEQYF
TGTGCCAGCAGCTTAGGGGCGCAGGGGACCTACGAGCAGTACTTC
>many|NA|TRBV29-1|TRBJ2-2
CSVKRAGELFF
TGCAGCGTTAAAAGGGCCGGGGAGCTGTTTTTT
>NA|NA|TRBV5-1|TRBJ1-6
CASSLSTRVLSPLHF
TGCGCCAGCAGCTTGTCGACCAGGGTCCTTTCACCCCTCCACTTT
>few|TRBD1|TRBV12-3/TRBV12-4|TRBJ1-2
CASRPDRGWNGYTF
TGTGCCAGCAGACCCGACAGGGGTTGGAATGGCTACACCTTC
>few|NA|TRBV11-2|TRBJ1-6
CASSLRSRGYVNSPLHF
TGTGCCAGCAGCTTACGAAGTCGGGGGTATGTTAATTCACCCCTCCACTTT
>NA|NA|TRBV5-1|TRBJ2-1
CASSSINPGYNEQFF
TGCGCCAGCAGCTCAATCAACCCAGGGTACAATGAGCAGTTCTTC
>NA|NA|TRBV2|TRBJ2-5
CASGAKGFQETQYF
TGTGCCAGCGGGGCCAAGGGATTCCAAGAGACCCAGTACTTC
>once|NA|TRBV20-1|TRBJ2-1
CSTAQSSYNEQFF
TGCAGTACCGCCCAGAGCTCCTACAATGAGCAGTTCTTC
>once|TRBD1|TRBV9|TRBJ2-5
CASLEDRGQETQYF
TGTGCCAGTTTGGAAGACAGGGGACAAGAGACCCAGTACTTC
>few|NA|TRBV14|TRBJ2-7
CASSHGSSYEQYF
TGTGCCAGCAGCCACGGAAGCTCCTACGAGCAGTACTTC
>NA|NA|TRBV29-1|TRBJ1-2
CSVDPGPNYTF
TGCAGCGTTGACCCGGGTCCTAACTACACCTTC
>NA|TRBD1|TRBV7-9|TRBJ2-5
CASSLEGQGAWETQYF
TGTGCCAGCAGCTTAGAGGGACAGGGGGCTTGGGAGACCCAGTACTTC
>NA|NA|TRBV2|TRBJ1-6
CASSRTERISPLHF
TGTGCCAGCAGTAGGACCGAGAGGATTTCACCCCTCCACTTT
>many|TRBD1|TRBV29-1|TRBJ1-5
CSVAGGRGNQPQHF
TGCAGCGTCGCAGGGGGCAGGGGCAATCAGCCCCAGCATTTT
>NA|TRBD2|TRBV11-2|TRBJ2-2
CASRARTSGDGELFF
TGTGCCAGCAGGGCTCGGACTAGCGGCGACGGGGAGCTGTTTTTT
>NA|NA|TRBV20-1|TRBJ1-2
CSARSQGRGYTF
TGCAGTGCTAGAAGTCAGGGAAGGGGCTACACCTTC
>few|TRBD2|TRBV11-2|TRBJ2-2
CASSLDGRARYSGELFF
TGTGCCAGCAGCTTGGACGGGAGGGCACGTTATTCCGGGGAGCTGTTTTTT
>few|NA|TRBV12-3/TRBV12-4|TRBJ2-7
CASSLSGERIHEQYF
TGTGCCAGCAGTTTAAGTGGGGAGCGAATCCACGAGCAGTACTTC
>few|NA|TRBV7-9|TRBJ1-2
CASSQSRQGVYGYTF
TGTGCCAGCAGCCAGAGCCGGCAGGGCGTCTATGGCTACACCTTC
>NA|NA|TRBV20-1|TRBJ1-5
CSARDLPGGGRRGQPQHF
TGCAGTGCTAGAGACCTTCCCGGGGGGGGGCGCAGGGGTCAGCCCCAGCATTTT
>few|NA|TRBV11-2|TRBJ2-2
CASSLGDNANTGELFF
TGTGCCAGCAGCTTAGGGGACAACGCGAACACCGGGGAGCTGTTTTTT
>NA|NA|TRBV7-2|TRBJ2-1
CASSSTRLRGDEQFF
TGTGCCAGCAGCTCCACTCGTCTCCGCGGCGATGAGCAGTTCTTC
>NA|NA|TRBV5-4|TRBJ2-7
CASSLAIDEQYF
TGTGCCAGCAGCTTGGCGATCGACGAGCAGTACTTC
>NA|TRBD2|TRBV18|TRBJ2-1
CASSPREGDEQFF
TGTGCCAGCTCCCCACGGGAGGGCGATGAGCAGTTCTTC
>many|NA|TRBV7-2|TRBJ2-3
CASSRVTDTQYF
TGTGCCAGCAGCCGGGTCACAGATACGCAGTATTTT
>few|TRBD1|TRBV20-1|TRBJ1-1
CSVGTEITEAFF
TGCAGCGTCGGGACAGAAATCACTGAAGCTTTCTTT
>NA|NA|TRBV11-2|TRBJ2-3
CASSLDPLGLRRGTYTQYF
TGTGCCAGCAGCTTAGACCCTTTGGGACTTCGGCGGGGGACATATACGCAGTATTTT